The present TCR beta chain was sequenced within a study of response to subunit inactivated influenza vaccine. TCRdb reanalysed the RT-PCR reads using MiXCR and keeps one entry per CDR3 protein. The sample lists about 520,000 distinct CDR3 sequences, approximately 11% occurring once. CDR1 is MGHDK, CDR2 SYGVNS, per germline. V lost 3 bases to trimming and J lost 5 bases, with 7 bases between them. The CDR3 contains 12 residues. Study-wide points: It was the authors' suggestion that each seasonal influenza vaccination recruits few new T cells.

Notes on this clonotype: Its antigen is unknown.

Sample: PBMCs from blood, taken about 40 days after vaccination. The TCR sequence derives from a man aged 50 to 60 who received an inactivated influenza vaccine. The chain employs TRBV25-1 and TRBJ1-1; D uncertain. CDR3 in DNA: TGTGCCAGCAGTGAGTTGCATACTGAAGCTTTCTTT. Protein: CASSELHTEAFF.